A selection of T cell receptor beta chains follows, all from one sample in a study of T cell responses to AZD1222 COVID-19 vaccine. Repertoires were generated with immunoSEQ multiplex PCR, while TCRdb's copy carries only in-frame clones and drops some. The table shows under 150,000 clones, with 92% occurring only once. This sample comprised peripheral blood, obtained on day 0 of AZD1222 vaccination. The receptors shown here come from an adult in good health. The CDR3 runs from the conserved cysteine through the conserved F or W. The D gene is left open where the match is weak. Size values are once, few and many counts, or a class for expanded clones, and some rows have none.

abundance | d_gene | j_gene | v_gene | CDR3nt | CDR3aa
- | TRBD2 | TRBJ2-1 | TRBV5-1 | TGCGCCAGCAGCTTGGAGGGAGGGCGTGACAATGAGCAGTTCTTC | CASSLEGGRDNEQFF
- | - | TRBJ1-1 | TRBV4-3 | TGCGCCAGCAGCGTAGCAGCCCGGGGGAACACTGAAGCTTTCTTT | CASSVAARGNTEAFF
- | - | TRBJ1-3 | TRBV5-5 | TGTGCCAGCAGCTTGGGCGGAAACACCATATATTTT | CASSLGGNTIYF
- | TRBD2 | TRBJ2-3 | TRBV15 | TGTGCCACCAGCAGAGACCCGAATCCTAGCGGGAAGTCGGGTACGCAGTATTTT | CATSRDPNPSGKSGTQYF
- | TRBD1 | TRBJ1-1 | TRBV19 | TGTGCCAGTAGTACGGACAGGGCCACTGAAGCTTTCTTT | CASSTDRATEAFF
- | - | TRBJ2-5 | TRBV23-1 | TGCGCCAGCAGTCAGGGCAGGGTTCACGAGACCCAGTACTTC | CASSQGRVHETQYF
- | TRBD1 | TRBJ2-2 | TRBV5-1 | TGCGCCAGCAGCTTGGAGGGACAGTCGGCCGGGGAGCTGTTTTTT | CASSLEGQSAGELFF
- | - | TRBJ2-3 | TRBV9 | TGTGCCAGCAGCGTAGGGCACGGGGGCCTCACAGATACGCAGTATTTT | CASSVGHGGLTDTQYF
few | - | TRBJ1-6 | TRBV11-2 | TGTGCCAGCAGCCTAACGAGGGCAGATAATTCACCCCTCCACTTT | CASSLTRADNSPLHF
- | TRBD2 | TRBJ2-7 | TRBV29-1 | TGCAGCGTTGAATTCGCTAGCGGGAAGGAGGCTTACGAGCAGTACTTC | CSVEFASGKEAYEQYF
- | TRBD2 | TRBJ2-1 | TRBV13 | TGTGCCAGCAGCTCTCTAGCGGCGGATTCCTACAATGAGCAGTTCTTC | CASSSLAADSYNEQFF
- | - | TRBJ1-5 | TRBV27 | TGTGCCAGCAATAGGGACGGAGGCAATCAGCCCCAGCATTTT | CASNRDGGNQPQHF
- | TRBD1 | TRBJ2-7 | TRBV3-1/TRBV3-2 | TGTGCCAGCAGCCAGGGAACAGGGGTTTACGAGCAGTACTTC | CASSQGTGVYEQYF
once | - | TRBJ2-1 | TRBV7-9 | TGTGCCAGCAGCTTAGGAGGGTTCAATGAGCAGTTCTTC | CASSLGGFNEQFF
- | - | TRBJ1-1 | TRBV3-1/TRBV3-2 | TGTGCCAGCAGCAAAGCCAGCAGCACTGAAGCTTTCTTT | CASSKASSTEAFF
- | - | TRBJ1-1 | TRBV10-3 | TGTGCCATCACGAGAGACAGAGCTATGCCAACTGAAGCTTTCTTT | CAITRDRAMPTEAFF
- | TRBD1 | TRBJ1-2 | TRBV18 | TGTGCCAGCTCACCACGTATACCGGGACAGGGGTCGGGGGATGGCTACACCTTC | CASSPRIPGQGSGDGYTF
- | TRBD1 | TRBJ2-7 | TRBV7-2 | TGTGCCAGCAGCCGGCCGGGACAGGGGGCGCCCGAGCAGTACTTC | CASSRPGQGAPEQYF
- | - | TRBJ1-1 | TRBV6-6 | TGTGCCAGCAGTTACTCTGATAGGGACACTGAAGCTTTCTTT | CASSYSDRDTEAFF
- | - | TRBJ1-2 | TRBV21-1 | TGTGCCAGATATGGCTACACCTTC | CARYGYTF
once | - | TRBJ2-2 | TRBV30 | TGTGCCTGGAATGTCCGGTATCCGACTTCCAACCCGACCACCGGGGAGCTGTTTTTT | CAWNVRYPTSNPTTGELFF
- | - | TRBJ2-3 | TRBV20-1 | TGCAGTGCCCCTAGCACAGATACGCAGTATTTT | CSAPSTDTQYF
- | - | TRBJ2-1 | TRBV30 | TGTGCCTGGAGCCCCTATACATACAATGAGCAGTTCTTC | CAWSPYTYNEQFF